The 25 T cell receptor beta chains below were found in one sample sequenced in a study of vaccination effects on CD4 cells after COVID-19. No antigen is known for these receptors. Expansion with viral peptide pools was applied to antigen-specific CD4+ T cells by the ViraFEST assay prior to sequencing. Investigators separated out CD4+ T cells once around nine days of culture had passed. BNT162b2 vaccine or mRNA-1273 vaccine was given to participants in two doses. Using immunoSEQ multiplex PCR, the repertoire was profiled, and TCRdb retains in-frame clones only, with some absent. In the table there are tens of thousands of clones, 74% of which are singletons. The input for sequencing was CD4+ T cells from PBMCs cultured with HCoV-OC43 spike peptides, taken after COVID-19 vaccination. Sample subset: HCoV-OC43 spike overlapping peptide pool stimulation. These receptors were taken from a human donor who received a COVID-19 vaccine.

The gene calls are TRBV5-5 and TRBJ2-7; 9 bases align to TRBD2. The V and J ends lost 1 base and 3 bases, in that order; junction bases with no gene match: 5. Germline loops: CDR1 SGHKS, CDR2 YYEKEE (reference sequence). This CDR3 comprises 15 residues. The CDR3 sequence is CASSLTSGYFYEQYF. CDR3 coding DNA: TGTGCCAGCAGCTTGACTAGCGGGTATTTCTACGAGCAGTACTTC.

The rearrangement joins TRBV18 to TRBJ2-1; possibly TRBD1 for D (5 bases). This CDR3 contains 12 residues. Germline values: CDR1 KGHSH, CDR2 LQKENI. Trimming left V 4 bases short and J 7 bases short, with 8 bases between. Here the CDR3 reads CASSRDSNEQFF. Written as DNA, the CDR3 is TGTGCCAGCTCACGTGACAGTAATGAGCAGTTCTTC.

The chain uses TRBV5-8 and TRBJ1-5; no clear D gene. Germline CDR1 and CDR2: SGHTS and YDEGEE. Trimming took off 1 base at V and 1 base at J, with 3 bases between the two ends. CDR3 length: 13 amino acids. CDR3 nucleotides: TGTGCCAGCAGCTTGCAAAGCAATCAGCCCCAGCATTTT. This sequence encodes CASSLQSNQPQHF.

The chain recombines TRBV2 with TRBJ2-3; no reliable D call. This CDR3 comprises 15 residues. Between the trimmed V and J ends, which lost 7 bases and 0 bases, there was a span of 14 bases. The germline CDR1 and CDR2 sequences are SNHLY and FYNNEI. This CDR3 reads CASTDLSASTDTQYF. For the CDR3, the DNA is TGTGCCAGCACGGACCTATCTGCTAGCACAGATACGCAGTATTTT.

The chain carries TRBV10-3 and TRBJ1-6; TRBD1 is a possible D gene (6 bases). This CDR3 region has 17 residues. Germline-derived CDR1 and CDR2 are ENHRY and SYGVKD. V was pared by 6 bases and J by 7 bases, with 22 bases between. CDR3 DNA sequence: TGTGCCATCAGGGGAGGGGGGGCAGGCGCCGGGAATTCACCCCTCCACTTT. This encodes CAIRGGGAGAGNSPLHF.

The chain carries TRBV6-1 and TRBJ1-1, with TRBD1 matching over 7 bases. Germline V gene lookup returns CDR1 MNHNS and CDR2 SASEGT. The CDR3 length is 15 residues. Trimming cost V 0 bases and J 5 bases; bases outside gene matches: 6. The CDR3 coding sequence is TGTGCCAGCAGTGAAGCTTCGACAGGGAGAACTGAAGCTTTCTTT. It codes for CASSEASTGRTEAFF.

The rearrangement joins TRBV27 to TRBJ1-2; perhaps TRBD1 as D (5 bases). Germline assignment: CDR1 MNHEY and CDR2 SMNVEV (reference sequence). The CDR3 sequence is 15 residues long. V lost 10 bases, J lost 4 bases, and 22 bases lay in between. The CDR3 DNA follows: TGTGCCACGCTCCCATACGGGGCGCTAGGCTATGGCTACACCTTC. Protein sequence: CATLPYGALGYGYTF.

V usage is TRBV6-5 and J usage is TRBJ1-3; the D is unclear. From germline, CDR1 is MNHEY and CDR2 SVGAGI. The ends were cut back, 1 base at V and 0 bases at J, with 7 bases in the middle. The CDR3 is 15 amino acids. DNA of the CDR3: TGTGCCAGCAGTTACTTTCCAGGCTCTGGAAACACCATATATTTT. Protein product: CASSYFPGSGNTIYF.

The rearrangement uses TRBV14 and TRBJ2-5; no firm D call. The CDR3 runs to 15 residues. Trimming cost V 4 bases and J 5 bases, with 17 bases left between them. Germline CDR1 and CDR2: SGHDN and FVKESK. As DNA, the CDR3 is TGTGCCAGCAGCCCGCGGCCAAGGGCTTGGGAGACCCAGTACTTC. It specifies CASSPRPRAWETQYF. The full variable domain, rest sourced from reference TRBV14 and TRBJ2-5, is EAGVTQFPSHSVIEKGQTVTLRCDPISGHDNLYWYRRVMGKEIKFLLHFVKESKQDESGMPNNRFLAERTGGTYSTLKVQPAELEDSGVYFCASSPRPRAWETQYFGPGTRLLVL.

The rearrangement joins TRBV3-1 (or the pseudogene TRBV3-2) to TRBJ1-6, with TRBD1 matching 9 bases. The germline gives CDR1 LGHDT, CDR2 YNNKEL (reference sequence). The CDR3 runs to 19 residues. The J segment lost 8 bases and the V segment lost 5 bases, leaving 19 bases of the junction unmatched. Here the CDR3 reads CASSEGAGTGYRRDSPLHF. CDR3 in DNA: TGTGCCAGCAGCGAAGGGGCCGGGACAGGGTATAGGCGGGATTCACCCCTCCACTTT.

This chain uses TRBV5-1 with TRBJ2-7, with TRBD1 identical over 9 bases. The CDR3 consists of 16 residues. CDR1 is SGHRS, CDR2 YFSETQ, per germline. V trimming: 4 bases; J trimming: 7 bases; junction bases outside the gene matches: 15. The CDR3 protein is CASSPSPGQGEREQYF. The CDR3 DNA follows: TGCGCCAGCAGCCCGTCGCCGGGACAGGGCGAAAGGGAGCAGTACTTC. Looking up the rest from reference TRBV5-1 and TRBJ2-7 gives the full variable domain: KAGVTQTPRYLIKTRGQQVTLSCSPISGHRSVSWYQQTPGQGLQFLFEYFSETQRNKGNFPGRFSGRQFSNSRSEMNVSTLELGDSALYLCASSPSPGQGEREQYFGPGTRLTVT.

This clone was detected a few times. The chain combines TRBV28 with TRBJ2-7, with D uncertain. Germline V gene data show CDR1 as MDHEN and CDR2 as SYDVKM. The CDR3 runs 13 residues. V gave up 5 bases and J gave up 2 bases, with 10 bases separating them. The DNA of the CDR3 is TGTGCCAGCAGTCAGTCAGGAACCTACGAGCAGTACTTC. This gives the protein CASSQSGTYEQYF.

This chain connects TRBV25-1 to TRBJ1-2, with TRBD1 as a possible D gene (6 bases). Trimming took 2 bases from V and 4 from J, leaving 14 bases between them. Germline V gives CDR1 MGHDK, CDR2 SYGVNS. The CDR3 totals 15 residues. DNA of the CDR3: TGTGCCAGCAGTGAAACTGTAGGGGGGGCCTATGGCTACACCTTC. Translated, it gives CASSETVGGAYGYTF.

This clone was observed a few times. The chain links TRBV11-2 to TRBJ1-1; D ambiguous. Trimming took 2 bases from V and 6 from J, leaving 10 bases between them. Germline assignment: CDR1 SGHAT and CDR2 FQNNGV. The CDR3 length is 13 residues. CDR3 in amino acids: CASSLRLGAEAFF. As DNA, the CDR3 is TGTGCCAGCAGCTTAAGACTCGGGGCTGAAGCTTTCTTT. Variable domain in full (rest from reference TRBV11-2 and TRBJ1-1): EAGVAQSPRYKIIEKRQSVAFWCNPISGHATLYWYQQILGQGPKLLIQFQNNGVVDDSQLPKDRFSAERLKGVDSTLKIQPAKLEDSAVYLCASSLRLGAEAFFGQGTRLTVV.

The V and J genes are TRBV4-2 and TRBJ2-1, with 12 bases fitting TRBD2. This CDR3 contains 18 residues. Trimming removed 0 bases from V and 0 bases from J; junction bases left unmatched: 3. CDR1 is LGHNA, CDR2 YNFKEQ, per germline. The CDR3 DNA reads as TGTGCCAGCAGCCAAGAAGCGACTAGCGGGAGCTCCTACAATGAGCAGTTCTTC. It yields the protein CASSQEATSGSSYNEQFF.

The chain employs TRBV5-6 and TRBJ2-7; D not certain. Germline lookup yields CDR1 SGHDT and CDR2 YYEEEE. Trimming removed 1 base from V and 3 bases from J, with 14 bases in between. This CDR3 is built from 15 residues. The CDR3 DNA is TGTGCCAGCAGCTTGTGGGGTGTAGGTGTCTACGAGCAGTACTTC. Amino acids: CASSLWGVGVYEQYF.

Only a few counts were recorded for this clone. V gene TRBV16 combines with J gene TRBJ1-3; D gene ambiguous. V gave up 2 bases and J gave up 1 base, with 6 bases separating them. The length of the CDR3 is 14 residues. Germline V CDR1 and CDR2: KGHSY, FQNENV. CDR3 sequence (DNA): TGTGCCAGCAGCCAACAGGTATCTGGAAACACCATATATTTT. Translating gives CASSQQVSGNTIYF.

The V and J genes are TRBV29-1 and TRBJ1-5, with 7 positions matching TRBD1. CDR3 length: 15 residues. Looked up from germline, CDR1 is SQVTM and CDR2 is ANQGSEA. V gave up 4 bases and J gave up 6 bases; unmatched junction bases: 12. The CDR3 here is CSVGGGTGASQPQHF. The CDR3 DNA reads TGCAGCGTTGGGGGGGGAACAGGGGCGAGTCAGCCCCAGCATTTT.

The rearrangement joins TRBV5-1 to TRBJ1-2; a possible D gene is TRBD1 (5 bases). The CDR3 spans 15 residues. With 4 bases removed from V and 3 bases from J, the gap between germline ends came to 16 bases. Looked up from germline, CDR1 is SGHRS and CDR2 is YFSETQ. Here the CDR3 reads CASSLIRGSDYGYTF. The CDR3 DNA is TGCGCCAGCAGCCTTATAAGGGGAAGTGACTATGGCTACACCTTC.

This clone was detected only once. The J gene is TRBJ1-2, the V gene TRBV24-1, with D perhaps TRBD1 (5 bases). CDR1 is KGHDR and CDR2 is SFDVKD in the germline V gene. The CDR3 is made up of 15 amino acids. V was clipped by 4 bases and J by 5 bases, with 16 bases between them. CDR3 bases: TGTGCCACCAGTGACAGCGACGGGGGGAGGTATGGCTACACCTTC. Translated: CATSDSDGGRYGYTF.

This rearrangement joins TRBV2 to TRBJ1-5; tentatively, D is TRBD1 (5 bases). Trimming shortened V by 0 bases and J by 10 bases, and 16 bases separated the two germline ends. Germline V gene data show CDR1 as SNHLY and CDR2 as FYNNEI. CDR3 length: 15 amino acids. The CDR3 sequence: CASSEAGTTVYPQHF. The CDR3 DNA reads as TGTGCCAGCAGTGAAGCGGGGACGACCGTTTATCCCCAGCATTTT.

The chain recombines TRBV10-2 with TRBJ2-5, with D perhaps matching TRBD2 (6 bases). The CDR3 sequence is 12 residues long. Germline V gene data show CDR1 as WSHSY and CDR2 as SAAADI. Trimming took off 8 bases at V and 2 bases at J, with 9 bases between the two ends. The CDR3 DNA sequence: TGCGCCAGCGGAGGGGAACAAGAGACCCAGTACTTC. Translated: CASGGEQETQYF.

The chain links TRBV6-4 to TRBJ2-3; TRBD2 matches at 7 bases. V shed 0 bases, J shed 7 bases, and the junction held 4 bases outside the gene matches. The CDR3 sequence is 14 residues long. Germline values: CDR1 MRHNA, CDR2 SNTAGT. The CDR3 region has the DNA TGTGCCAGCAGTGACTCGGGAGGGTTAAATACGCAGTATTTT. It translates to CASSDSGGLNTQYF.

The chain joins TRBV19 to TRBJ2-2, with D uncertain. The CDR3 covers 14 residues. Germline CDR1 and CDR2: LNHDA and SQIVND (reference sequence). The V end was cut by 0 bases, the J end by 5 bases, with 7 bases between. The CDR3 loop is CASSIDRATGELFF. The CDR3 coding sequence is TGTGCCAGTAGTATAGATCGGGCAACCGGGGAGCTGTTTTTT.

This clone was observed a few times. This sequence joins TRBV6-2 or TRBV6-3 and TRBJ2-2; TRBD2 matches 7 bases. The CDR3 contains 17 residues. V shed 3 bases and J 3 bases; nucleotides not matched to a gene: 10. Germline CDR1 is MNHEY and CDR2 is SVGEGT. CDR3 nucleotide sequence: TGTGCCAGCAGTTATATTCGGACTAGACTATACACCGGGGAGCTGTTTTTT. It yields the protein CASSYIRTRLYTGELFF.